The rows below give T cell receptor beta chains drawn from one sample of a study of T cells in localized non-small cell lung cancer. The repertoire was sequenced with immunoSEQ multiplex PCR; TCRdb's copy has only in-frame clones and lacks some. The sample shows around 3,000 clones, 35% to 45% of them seen only once. Sequenced material: lung tumor tissue, taken before any cancer treatment. These receptors all stem from a male donor older than 55 with stage I squamous cell lung carcinoma. Both conserved end residues are part of each CDR3.

J gene,V gene,CDR3 length,CDR3 protein
TRBJ1-5,TRBV6-8,15,CASSYSGQGGQPQHF
TRBJ2-7,TRBV6-8,14,CASGLGRPPAEQYF
TRBJ1-5,TRBV28,16,CASSDRPGGGNQPQHF
TRBJ1-1,TRBV28,16,CASSFEVRGGSTEAFF
TRBJ2-1,TRBV19,14,CASSRADEDNEQFF
TRBJ2-7,TRBV6-8,16,CASSWLAPDTNYEQYF
TRBJ2-1,TRBV6-8,13,CASIDGTGVEQFF
TRBJ1-2,TRBV28,15,CASSPPGQGVDGYTF
TRBJ2-5,TRBV30,14,CAWNAAETGETQYF
TRBJ1-3,TRBV6-8,15,CASRPPGKGGNTIYF
TRBJ2-1,TRBV19,16,CASSMRLAGPYNEQFF
TRBJ1-1,TRBV19,14,CASSMLLGYTEAFF
TRBJ1-1,TRBV6-8,14,CASSQGQPNTEAFF
TRBJ2-1,TRBV29-1,15,CSVASNGTAHNEQFF
TRBJ2-7,TRBV6-8,14,CASSYSGTSYEQYF
TRBJ2-1,TRBV11-3,15,CASSTRGEDYNEQFF
TRBJ2-7,TRBV9,13,CASSELFVWEQYF
TRBJ2-1,TRBV18,14,CASSTTSGDNEQFF
TRBJ1-5,TRBV11-3,15,CASSLTGLGNQPQHF
TRBJ1-3,TRBV11-3,14,CASSLGGSGNTIYF
TRBJ1-5,TRBV15,15,CATSGWATGNQPQHF
TRBJ2-3,TRBV4-1,16,CASSRGLGKGTDTQYF
TRBJ2-1,TRBV18,12,CASSPGGDEQFF
TRBJ2-7,TRBV19,15,CASSILLGFSYEQYF
TRBJ2-7,TRBV11-3,14,CASSIGQGPYEQYF
TRBJ2-5,TRBV15,15,CATSRDRAGEETQYF
TRBJ2-5,TRBV5-1,16,CASSLVPRGDQETQYF